The next 26 T cell receptor beta chains were all read from a single sample in a study of cytomegalovirus exposure and HLA in healthy donors. In the PCR, 60 Vbeta and 13 Jbeta primers were used. Assay: immunoSEQ multiplex PCR; the TCRdb copy retains only in-frame clones and omits some. Seen in this sample are 200,000 or so clones; the ten most common clones hold around 0.74%. Sequenced sample: PBMCs. These receptors were obtained from a boy younger than 18 in good health and CMV-seronegative.

The J gene is TRBJ2-3, the V gene TRBV5-1, with D tentatively TRBD2 (5 bases). CDR1 and CDR2 (germline): SGHRS, YFSETQ. The CDR3 contains 14 residues. Trimming removed 2 bases at V and 5 bases at J, with 12 bases between. The CDR3, as DNA: TGCGCCAGCAGCTTCAAACTAGATAGAGATACGCAGTATTTT. Its protein is CASSFKLDRDTQYF.

The chain employs TRBV2 and TRBJ2-7, with D perhaps TRBD2 (6 bases). V was shortened by 8 bases and J by 0 bases, with 14 bases between the two germline ends. The germline V gene encodes CDR1 SNHLY and CDR2 FYNNEI. This CDR3 comprises 14 residues. The DNA of the CDR3 is TGTGCCAGCCGGGCTGGGGGGAGCTCCTACGAGCAGTACTTC. Residues: CASRAGGSSYEQYF.

The chain is built from TRBV6-5 and TRBJ1-1; 7 bases agree with TRBD1. CDR3 length: 15 residues. In germline, CDR1 is MNHEY, CDR2 SVGAGI. After removal of 2 bases from V and 1 base from J, the junction contained 4 bases not matched to a gene. In DNA form, the CDR3 reads TGTGCCAGCAGTTACGCTCGGACAGGGAACACTGAAGCTTTCTTT. It is translated as CASSYARTGNTEAFF.

The chain recombines TRBV7-9 with TRBJ1-2; possibly TRBD1 for D (5 bases). V lost 6 bases and J lost 8, with 22 bases in between. Germline lookup yields CDR1 SEHNR and CDR2 FQNEAQ (reference sequence). The CDR3 length is 15 residues. Here the CDR3 reads CASSRESRDLVGYTF. The CDR3 nucleotides read TGTGCCAGCAGTCGTGAGTCCCGGGACTTGGTAGGCTACACCTTC.

The chain carries TRBV6-1 and TRBJ1-1; no reliable D call. This CDR3 contains 14 residues. Germline values: CDR1 MNHNS, CDR2 SASEGT. With 8 bases removed from V and 2 bases from J, the gap between germline ends came to 15 bases. CDR3 bases: TGTGCCAGCGGAGCCAAATCGCTAAACACTGAAGCTTTCTTT. Its protein product is CASGAKSLNTEAFF.

J is TRBJ2-3 and V is TRBV10-3; 13 positions match TRBD2. Per germline, CDR1 ENHRY and CDR2 SYGVKD. V lost 2 bases and J lost 2; bases outside the gene matches: 1. The CDR3 is made up of 16 amino acids. The CDR3 sequence is CAISETSGGATDTQYF. The DNA for the CDR3 is TGTGCCATCAGTGAGACTAGCGGGGGGGCCACAGATACGCAGTATTTT.

The chain employs TRBV4-1 and TRBJ1-2, with D tentatively TRBD1 (6 bases). The length of the CDR3 is 15 residues. Germline CDR1 MGHRA, CDR2 YSYEKL. The ends were cut back, 0 bases at V and 5 bases at J, with 13 bases in the middle. CDR3 residues: CASSQEGQPGYGYTF. In nucleotides, the CDR3 is TGCGCCAGCAGCCAAGAAGGACAGCCCGGGTATGGCTACACCTTC.

The chain is built from TRBV5-1 and TRBJ2-7; D is uncertain. The CDR3 extends over 13 amino acids. The V gene's germline CDR1 is SGHRS and CDR2 YFSETQ. Trimming shortened V by 0 bases and J by 5 bases, and 9 bases separated the two germline ends. Here the CDR3 reads CASSLGIRDEQYF. DNA of the CDR3: TGCGCCAGCAGCTTGGGGATTCGGGACGAGCAGTACTTC. The whole variable domain, filled in from reference TRBV5-1 and TRBJ2-7, reads KAGVTQTPRYLIKTRGQQVTLSCSPISGHRSVSWYQQTPGQGLQFLFEYFSETQRNKGNFPGRFSGRQFSNSRSEMNVSTLELGDSALYLCASSLGIRDEQYFGPGTRLTVT.

The chain links TRBV6-5 to TRBJ2-1; 7 positions match TRBD1. Germline V gives CDR1 MNHEY, CDR2 SVGAGI. CDR3 size: 15 residues. V dropped 5 bases and J dropped 5; count of bases not matched to a gene: 9. The CDR3: CASSLDRRNNNEQFF. The CDR3 coding sequence is TGTGCCAGCAGTCTGGACAGGAGGAACAACAATGAGCAGTTCTTC.

The V gene is TRBV28, the J gene TRBJ2-5; 9 nucleotides align to TRBD2. The CDR3 consists of 16 residues. The V segment lost 7 bases and the J segment 1 base; nucleotides outside the gene matches: 10. CDR1 and CDR2 from the germline V gene are MDHEN and SYDVKM. In DNA, the CDR3 is TGTGCCAGCATCTCGGGGGGTAGCGGGGGCCAAGAGACCCAGTACTTC. This gives the protein CASISGGSGGQETQYF.

The chain has TRBV7-6 and TRBJ2-2; TRBD1 aligns across 8 bases. With V trimmed by 4 bases and J by 6 bases, 7 bases remained unmatched. This CDR3 comprises 15 residues. Germline-derived CDR1 and CDR2 are SGHVS and FNYEAQ. The CDR3: CASSYGQGFPGELFF. CDR3 nucleotides: TGTGCCAGCAGCTACGGACAGGGATTCCCCGGGGAGCTGTTTTTT.

CDR3: CASSEGRVGSAGANVLTF. In nucleotides, the CDR3 is TGTGCCAGCAGTGAAGGGCGGGTAGGATCAGCTGGGGCCAACGTCCTGACTTTC. The rearrangement links TRBV2 to TRBJ2-6, with D possibly being TRBD2 (5 bases). The V gene's germline CDR1 is SNHLY and CDR2 FYNNEI. The V end lost 1 base, the J end lost 2 bases, and 15 bases lay between the germline ends. The CDR3 is 18 amino acids. The full variable domain, in which reference TRBV2 and TRBJ2-6 provide the parts outside the CDR3, is EPEVTQTPSHQVTQMGQEVILRCVPISNHLYFYWYRQILGQKVEFLVSFYNNEISEKSEIFDDQFSVERPDGSNFTLKIRSTKLEDSAMYFCASSEGRVGSAGANVLTFGAGSRLTVL.

The chain combines TRBV5-1 with TRBJ2-7, with D possibly TRBD2 on 6 matching bases. The CDR3 is 13 residues long. Germline loops: CDR1 SGHRS, CDR2 YFSETQ. V was shortened by 4 bases and J by 4 bases, with 12 bases between the two germline ends. This chain's CDR3 is CASSPLAGYEQYF. The DNA of the CDR3 is TGCGCCAGCAGCCCCCTGGCGGGGTACGAGCAGTACTTC. The whole variable domain, filled in from reference TRBV5-1 and TRBJ2-7, reads KAGVTQTPRYLIKTRGQQVTLSCSPISGHRSVSWYQQTPGQGLQFLFEYFSETQRNKGNFPGRFSGRQFSNSRSEMNVSTLELGDSALYLCASSPLAGYEQYFGPGTRLTVT.

J is TRBJ2-6 and V is TRBV7-2; no firm D call. The V gene's germline CDR1 is SGHTA and CDR2 FQGNSA. The V end was cut by 8 bases, the J end by 4 bases, with 12 bases between. The CDR3 contains 14 residues. The CDR3 DNA sequence: TGTGCCAGCCAAAGAGAGCCCGGGGCCAACGTCCTGACTTTC. Protein product: CASQREPGANVLTF. The whole variable domain, remainder taken from reference TRBV7-2 and TRBJ2-6, is GAGVSQSPSNKVTEKGKDVELRCDPISGHTALYWYRQSLGQGLEFLIYFQGNSAPDKSGLPSDRFSAERTGGSVSTLTIQRTQQEDSAVYLCASQREPGANVLTFGAGSRLTVL.

This chain uses TRBV4-1 with TRBJ1-2; D might be TRBD1 (5 bases). Germline V lookup: CDR1 MGHRA, CDR2 YSYEKL. V dropped 2 bases and J dropped 7 bases, with 11 bases sitting between them. This CDR3 has 13 amino acids. CDR3 amino acids: CASSQRDSSGYTF. In nucleotides, the CDR3 is TGCGCCAGCAGCCAAAGGGACTCTTCTGGCTACACCTTC.

The gene calls are TRBV6-5 and TRBJ2-7; perhaps TRBD1 as D (5 bases). Germline V lookup: CDR1 MNHEY, CDR2 SVGAGI. The CDR3 runs to 14 residues. The V end was cut by 6 bases, the J end by 2 bases, with 14 bases between. This CDR3 reads CASRRIQVPYEQYF. Here the CDR3 DNA reads TGTGCCAGCAGAAGAATACAGGTCCCCTACGAGCAGTACTTC.

The CDR3 region is CASSSWTSGGEQFF. Here the CDR3 DNA reads TGTGCCAGCAGCTCCTGGACTAGCGGGGGTGAGCAGTTCTTC. The V and J genes are TRBV7-3 and TRBJ2-1; 13 bases are shared with TRBD2. V gave up 4 bases and J gave up 9 bases; unmatched junction bases: 3. Per germline, CDR1 SGHTA and CDR2 FQGTGA. The CDR3 has 14 amino acids.

V is TRBV9 and J is TRBJ2-6; maybe TRBD1 (6 bases). The CDR3 has 19 amino acids. V was trimmed by 4 bases and J by 0 bases, leaving 20 bases between them. The germline V gene has CDR1 SGDLS and CDR2 YYNGEE. CDR3 sequence (DNA): TGTGCCAGCAGCCTCGCCTCGGACAGCCAAAGCTCTGGGGCCAACGTCCTGACTTTC. This encodes CASSLASDSQSSGANVLTF. Supplemented by reference TRBV9 and TRBJ2-6, the full variable domain reads DSGVTQTPKHLITATGQRVTLRCSPRSGDLSVYWYQQSLDQGLQFLIQYYNGEERAKGNILERFSAQQFPDLHSELNLSSLELGDSALYFCASSLASDSQSSGANVLTFGAGSRLTVL.

This chain's CDR3 is CASSPGGDYSNQPQHF. In nucleotides, the CDR3 is TGTGCCAGCAGCCCCGGAGGGGATTATAGCAATCAGCCCCAGCATTTT. This sequence joins TRBV9 and TRBJ1-5, with D possibly being TRBD1 (5 bases). Per the germline V gene, CDR1 is SGDLS and CDR2 is YYNGEE. The germline V and J ends were trimmed by 4 bases and 0 bases, with 14 bases remaining between them. This CDR3 contains 16 residues.

This rearrangement joins TRBV5-6 to TRBJ2-1; TRBD2 aligns across 9 bases. The CDR3 is 16 amino acids. V lost 2 bases and J lost 4; bases outside the gene matches: 7. Germline assignment: CDR1 SGHDT and CDR2 YYEEEE. The CDR3 is CASSFPGLASYNEQFF. CDR3 DNA: TGTGCCAGCAGCTTTCCAGGACTAGCGAGTTACAATGAGCAGTTCTTC.

The chain uses TRBV5-5 and TRBJ1-1; D may be TRBD1 (5 bases). Per the germline V gene, CDR1 is SGHKS and CDR2 is YYEKEE (reference sequence). CDR3 length equals 14 residues. With 2 bases removed from V and 4 bases from J, the gap between germline ends came to 12 bases. Here the CDR3 reads CASSFYAGSTEAFF. The DNA for the CDR3 is TGTGCCAGCAGCTTTTATGCAGGGTCCACTGAAGCTTTCTTT. The variable domain in full, completed from reference TRBV5-5 and TRBJ1-1, reads DAGVTQSPTHLIKTRGQQVTLRCSPISGHKSVSWYQQVLGQGPQFIFQYYEKEERGRGNFPDRFSARQFPNYSSELNVNALLLGDSALYLCASSFYAGSTEAFFGQGTRLTVV.

The chain combines TRBV10-1 with TRBJ2-7, with 11 nucleotides matching TRBD2. The V segment lost 2 bases and the J segment 6 bases; nucleotides outside the gene matches: 6. CDR3 size: 15 residues. Germline V gives CDR1 WNHNN, CDR2 SYGVQD (reference sequence). The CDR3 DNA is TGCGCCAGCAGTGAGACTAGCGGGGGCGAGGGCGAGCAGTACTTC. It specifies CASSETSGGEGEQYF.

This sequence joins TRBV10-3 and TRBJ2-5; 8 bases align to TRBD1. The J call may be mistaken, given a closer DNA end match to TRBJ2-7. Looked up from germline, CDR1 is ENHRY and CDR2 is SYGVKD. The CDR3 runs 13 residues. The CDR3 DNA follows: TGTGCCATCGGACAGGGACTTTCTTACGAGCAGTACTTC. This gives the protein CAIGQGLSYEQYF.

The chain is built from TRBV9 and TRBJ2-1, with TRBD2 matching over 12 bases. Germline CDR1 SGDLS, CDR2 YYNGEE. J was trimmed by 7 bases and V by 2 bases; bases with no gene match: 7. The length of the CDR3 is 16 residues. CDR3 residues: CASSVRLAGAGNEQFF. In DNA form, the CDR3 reads TGTGCCAGCAGCGTGCGACTAGCGGGGGCCGGTAATGAGCAGTTCTTC.

The V and J genes are TRBV5-6 and TRBJ1-1, with a weak D call TRBD1 (6 bases). From germline, CDR1 is SGHDT and CDR2 YYEEEE. The CDR3 extends over 13 amino acids. V lost 1 base and J lost 6, with 10 bases in between. The CDR3 sequence: CASSLWGLSEAFF. The CDR3 DNA reads TGTGCCAGCAGCTTGTGGGGGCTTTCTGAAGCTTTCTTT.

The V call is TRBV7-2, the J call TRBJ2-1; no firm D call. The CDR3 spans 13 residues. CDR1 and CDR2 from the germline V gene are SGHTA and FQGNSA. V was clipped by 5 bases and J by 4 bases, with 9 bases between them. The DNA for the CDR3 is TGTGCCAGCAGCCCCGGTCGGTACAATGAGCAGTTCTTC. Translation: CASSPGRYNEQFF.